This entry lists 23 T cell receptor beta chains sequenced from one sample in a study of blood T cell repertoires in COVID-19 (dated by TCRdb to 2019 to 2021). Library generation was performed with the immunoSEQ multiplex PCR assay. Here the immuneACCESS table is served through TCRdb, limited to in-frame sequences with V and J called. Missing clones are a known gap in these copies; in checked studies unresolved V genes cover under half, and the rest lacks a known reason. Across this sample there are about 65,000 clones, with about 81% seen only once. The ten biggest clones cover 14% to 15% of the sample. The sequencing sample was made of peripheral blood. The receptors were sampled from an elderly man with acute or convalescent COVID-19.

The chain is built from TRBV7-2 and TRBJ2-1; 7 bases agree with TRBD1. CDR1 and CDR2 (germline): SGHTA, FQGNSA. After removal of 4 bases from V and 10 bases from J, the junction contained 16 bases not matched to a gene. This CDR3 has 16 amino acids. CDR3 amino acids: CASSSVDRALSGEQFF. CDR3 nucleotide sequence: TGTGCCAGCAGCTCGGTAGACAGGGCCCTATCGGGCGAGCAGTTCTTC.

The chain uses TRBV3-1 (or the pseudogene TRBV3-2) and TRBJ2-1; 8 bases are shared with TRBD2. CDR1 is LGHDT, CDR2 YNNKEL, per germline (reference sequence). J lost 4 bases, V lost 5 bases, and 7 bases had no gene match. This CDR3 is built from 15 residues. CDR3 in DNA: TGTGCCAGCAGCTGGGGGCGGGGGGAATACAATGAGCAGTTCTTC. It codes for CASSWGRGEYNEQFF.

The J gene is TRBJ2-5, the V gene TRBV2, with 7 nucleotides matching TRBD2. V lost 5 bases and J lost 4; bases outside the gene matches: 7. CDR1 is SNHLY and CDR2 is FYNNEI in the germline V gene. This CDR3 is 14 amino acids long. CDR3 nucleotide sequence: TGTGCCAGCAGTCCCCGACTAGCCAGAGAGACCCAGTACTTC. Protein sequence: CASSPRLARETQYF.

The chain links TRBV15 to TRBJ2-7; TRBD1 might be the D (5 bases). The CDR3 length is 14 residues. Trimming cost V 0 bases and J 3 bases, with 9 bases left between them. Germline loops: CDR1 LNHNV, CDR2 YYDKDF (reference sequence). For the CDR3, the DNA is TGTGCCACCAGCAGAGACACCGACAGCTACGAGCAGTACTTC. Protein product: CATSRDTDSYEQYF.

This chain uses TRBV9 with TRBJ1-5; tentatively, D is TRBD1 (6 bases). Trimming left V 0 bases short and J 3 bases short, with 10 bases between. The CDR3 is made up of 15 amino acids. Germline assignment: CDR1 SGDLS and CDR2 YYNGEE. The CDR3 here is CASSVGGGNNQPQHF. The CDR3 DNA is TGTGCCAGCAGCGTAGGCGGGGGCAACAATCAGCCCCAGCATTTT.

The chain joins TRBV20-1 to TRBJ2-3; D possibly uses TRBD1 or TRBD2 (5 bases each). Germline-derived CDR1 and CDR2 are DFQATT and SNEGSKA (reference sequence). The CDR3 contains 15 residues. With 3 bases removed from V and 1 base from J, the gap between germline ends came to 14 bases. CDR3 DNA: TGCAGTGCTAGTGGGACCGGCAGGGGCACAGATACGCAGTATTTT. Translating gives CSASGTGRGTDTQYF.

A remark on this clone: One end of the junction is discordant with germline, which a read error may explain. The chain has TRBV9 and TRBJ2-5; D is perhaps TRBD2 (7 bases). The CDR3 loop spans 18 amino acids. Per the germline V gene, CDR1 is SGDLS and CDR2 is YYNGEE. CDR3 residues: CASSPGVSGRGGKEAQYF. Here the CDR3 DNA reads TGTGCCAGCAGTCCAGGGGTTTCAGGGAGGGGTGGAAAAGAGGCCCAGTACTTC.

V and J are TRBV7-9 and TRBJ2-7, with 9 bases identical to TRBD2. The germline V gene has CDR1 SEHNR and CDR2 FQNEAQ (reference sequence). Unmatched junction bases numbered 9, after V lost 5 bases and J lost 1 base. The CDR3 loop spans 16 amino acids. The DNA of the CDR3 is TGTGCCAGCAGCCACGGAGATAGCGGGGGATCCTACGAGCAGTACTTC. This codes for CASSHGDSGGSYEQYF.

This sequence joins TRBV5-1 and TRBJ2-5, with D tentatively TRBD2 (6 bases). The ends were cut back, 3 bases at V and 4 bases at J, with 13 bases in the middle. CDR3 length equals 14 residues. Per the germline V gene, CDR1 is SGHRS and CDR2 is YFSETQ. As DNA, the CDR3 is TGCGCCAGCAGCTGGGGGGTTTCCACAGAGACCCAGTACTTC. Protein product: CASSWGVSTETQYF. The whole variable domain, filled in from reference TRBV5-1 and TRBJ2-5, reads KAGVTQTPRYLIKTRGQQVTLSCSPISGHRSVSWYQQTPGQGLQFLFEYFSETQRNKGNFPGRFSGRQFSNSRSEMNVSTLELGDSALYLCASSWGVSTETQYFGPGTRLLVL.

The CDR3, as DNA: TGTGCCAGCAGGCCTGGGCCTAGCGGGGGCGGGGATACGCAGTATTTT. Protein sequence: CASRPGPSGGGDTQYF. This rearrangement joins TRBV5-6 to TRBJ2-3; 10 nucleotides agree with TRBD2. In germline, CDR1 is SGHDT, CDR2 YYEEEE. The trim removed 5 bases at V and 6 bases at J, leaving 12 bases unmatched. The CDR3 runs to 16 residues.

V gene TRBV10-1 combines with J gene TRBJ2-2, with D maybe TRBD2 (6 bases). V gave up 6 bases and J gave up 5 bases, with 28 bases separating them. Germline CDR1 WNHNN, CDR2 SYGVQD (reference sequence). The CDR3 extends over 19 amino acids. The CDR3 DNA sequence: TGCGCCAGCAGGAAGAGGTCAGATCGTAAGGGGAGGTCGACCGGGGAGCTGTTTTTT. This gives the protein CASRKRSDRKGRSTGELFF.

This CDR3 is CASSVDVRTGNTIYF. As DNA, the CDR3 is TGTGCCAGCAGCGTAGACGTCAGGACTGGAAACACCATATATTTT. This chain joins TRBV9 and TRBJ1-3, with D unclear. Deletions cut 0 bases from V and 2 bases from J, with 9 bases between. This CDR3 has 15 residues. Germline CDR1 reads SGDLS; CDR2 reads YYNGEE. Filled out from reference TRBV9 and TRBJ1-3, the complete variable domain reads DSGVTQTPKHLITATGQRVTLRCSPRSGDLSVYWYQQSLDQGLQFLIQYYNGEERAKGNILERFSAQQFPDLHSELNLSSLELGDSALYFCASSVDVRTGNTIYFGEGSWLTVV.

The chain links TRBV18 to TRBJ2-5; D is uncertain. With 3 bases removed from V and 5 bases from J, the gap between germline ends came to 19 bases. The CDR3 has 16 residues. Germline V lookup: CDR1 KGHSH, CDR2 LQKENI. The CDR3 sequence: CASSPGDRSSPETQYF. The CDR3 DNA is TGTGCCAGCTCACCCGGCGACCGGAGTAGTCCGGAGACCCAGTACTTC.

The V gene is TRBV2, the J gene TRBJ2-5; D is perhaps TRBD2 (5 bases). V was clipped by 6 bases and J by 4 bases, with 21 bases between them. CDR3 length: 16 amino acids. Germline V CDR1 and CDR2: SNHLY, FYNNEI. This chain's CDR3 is CASSQGYGEIVETQYF. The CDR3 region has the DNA TGTGCCAGCAGCCAAGGGTACGGGGAAATAGTAGAGACCCAGTACTTC.

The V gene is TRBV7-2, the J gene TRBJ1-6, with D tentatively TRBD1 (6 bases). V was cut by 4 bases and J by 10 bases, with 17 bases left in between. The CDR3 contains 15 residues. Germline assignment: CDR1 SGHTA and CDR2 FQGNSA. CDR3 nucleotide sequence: TGTGCCAGCAGCTCCCCTTCAGGGGCCGGGTCACCCCTCCACTTT. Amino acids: CASSSPSGAGSPLHF.

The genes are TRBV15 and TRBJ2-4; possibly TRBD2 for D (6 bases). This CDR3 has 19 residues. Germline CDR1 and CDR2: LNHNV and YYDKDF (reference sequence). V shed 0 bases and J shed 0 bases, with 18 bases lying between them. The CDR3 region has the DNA TGTGCCACCAGCAGAGACGCGGGGCTTCGACCTCTAGCCAAAAACATTCAGTACTTC. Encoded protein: CATSRDAGLRPLAKNIQYF.

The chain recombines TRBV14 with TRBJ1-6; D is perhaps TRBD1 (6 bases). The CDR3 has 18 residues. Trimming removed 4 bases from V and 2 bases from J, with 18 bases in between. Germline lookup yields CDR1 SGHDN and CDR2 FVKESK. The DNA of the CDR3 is TGTGCCAGCAGCCCGACCCCCGGGACACCAACCTATAATTCACCCCTCCACTTT. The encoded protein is CASSPTPGTPTYNSPLHF.

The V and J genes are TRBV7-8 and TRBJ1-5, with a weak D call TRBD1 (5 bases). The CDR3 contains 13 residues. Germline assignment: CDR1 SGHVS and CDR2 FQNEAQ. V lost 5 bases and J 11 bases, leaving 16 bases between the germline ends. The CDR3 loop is CASSLPPSGTQHF. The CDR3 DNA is TGTGCCAGCAGCCTCCCTCCCTCAGGGACCCAGCATTTT.

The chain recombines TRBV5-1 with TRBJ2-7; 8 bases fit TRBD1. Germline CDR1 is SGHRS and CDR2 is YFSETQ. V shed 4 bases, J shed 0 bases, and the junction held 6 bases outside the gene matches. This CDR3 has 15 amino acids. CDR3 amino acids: CASSQDRVGSYEQYF. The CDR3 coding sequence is TGCGCCAGCAGCCAGGACAGGGTCGGCTCCTACGAGCAGTACTTC.

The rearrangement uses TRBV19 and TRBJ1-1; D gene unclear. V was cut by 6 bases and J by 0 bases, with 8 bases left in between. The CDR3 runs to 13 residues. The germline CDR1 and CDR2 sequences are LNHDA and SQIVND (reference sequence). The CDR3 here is CASRVVMNTEAFF. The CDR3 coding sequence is TGTGCCAGTAGAGTAGTAATGAACACTGAAGCTTTCTTT. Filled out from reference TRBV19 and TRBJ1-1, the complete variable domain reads DGGITQSPKYLFRKEGQNVTLSCEQNLNHDAMYWYRQDPGQGLRLIYYSQIVNDFQKGDIAEGYSVSREKKESFPLTVTSAQKNPTAFYLCASRVVMNTEAFFGQGTRLTVV.

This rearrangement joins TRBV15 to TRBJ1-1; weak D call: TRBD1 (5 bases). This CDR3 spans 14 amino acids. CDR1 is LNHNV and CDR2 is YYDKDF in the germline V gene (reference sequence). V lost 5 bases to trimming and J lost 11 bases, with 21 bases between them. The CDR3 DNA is TGTGCCACCAGCGGGGGGGAGGTCGGACTCTCGGCTTTCTTT. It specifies CATSGGEVGLSAFF.

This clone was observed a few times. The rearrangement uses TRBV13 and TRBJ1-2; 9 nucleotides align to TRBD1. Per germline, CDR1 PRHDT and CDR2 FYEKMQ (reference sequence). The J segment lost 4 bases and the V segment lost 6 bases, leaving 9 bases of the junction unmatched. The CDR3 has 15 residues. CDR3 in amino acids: CASSLRDRVGYGYTF. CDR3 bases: TGTGCCAGCAGTCTAAGGGACAGGGTGGGCTATGGCTACACCTTC.

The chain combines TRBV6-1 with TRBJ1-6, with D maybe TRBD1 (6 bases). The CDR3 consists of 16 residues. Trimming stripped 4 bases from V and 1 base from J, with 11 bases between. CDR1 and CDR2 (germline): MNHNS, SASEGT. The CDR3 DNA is TGTGCCAGCAGTGCGACGGACAGATCCTATAATTCACCCCTCCACTTT. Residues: CASSATDRSYNSPLHF.